This T cell receptor (beta chain) was sequenced in a study of blood T cells in healthy people across ages. Study results and limitations: Diversity figures based on one million T cells were deemed too low.

Next came a second PCR, run for about 7 to 12 cycles, which used a sample-barcoded 5' primer along with a J-beta primer mix. MiXCR, run by TCRdb on the 5' RACE reads, gives a single entry per CDR3 protein. The sample lists 750,000 to 950,000 distinct CDR3 sequences; roughly 28% were seen once. The CDR3 is 16 amino acids. Germline CDR1 is MGHRA and CDR2 is YSYEKL. With each sample, at least 5.5 micrograms of total RNA were extracted. This clonotype appeared a few times. Its cognate antigen is unknown. It may be a read error: a sequence one base away is much more abundant. The same sample was also used in a study of T cells of mothers and their children. That report adds: There were over 8.5 million TCR beta CDR3 reads from each mother and about 3 million from each child. Across the analysis, no persistent microchimeric T cell clones were detected.

The rearrangement joins TRBV4-1 to TRBJ2-6, with D uncertain. This clonotype was sampled from a woman aged 40 to 50 in good health. Sample: blood. This CDR3 reads CVSSQGRYSGANVLTF. In DNA, the CDR3 is TGCGTCAGCAGCCAAGGCCGGTACTCTGGGGCCAACGTCCTGACTTTC.